Listed below are T cell receptor beta chains from one sample, sequenced in a study of T-cell memory formation after mild COVID-19. Using its own MiXCR run on the 5' RACE reads, TCRdb lists one record per CDR3 protein. This table has 250,000 to 350,000 distinct CDR3 sequences, about a sixth appearing once. The sequencing input was PBMCs or a T cell subset sorted from them (not recorded which). All receptors derive from a man younger than 35 who had mild COVID-19 (a few samples of this study predate the infection). Cell type and time point are not known. Both conserved end residues are part of each CDR3. The D gene is left open where the match is weak. The size of a clone is reported for some rows only, either as once, few or many, or as a class for expanded clones.

J gene | clone size | V gene | D gene | CDR3 DNA | CDR3 protein
TRBJ2-7 | - | TRBV18 | TRBD2 | TGTGCCAGCTCACCAATGAATCCGGCGGGGGGGCCTTACGAGCAGTACTTC | CASSPMNPAGGPYEQYF
TRBJ2-3 | - | TRBV20-1 | TRBD2 | TGCAGTGCTAGAGTGGCTAGCGGGGCTCCAGATACGCAGTATTTT | CSARVASGAPDTQYF
TRBJ1-3 | many | TRBV7-2 | - | TGTGCCAGCAGCTTAGTCCGGGCTGGAAACACCATATATTTT | CASSLVRAGNTIYF
TRBJ2-5 | - | TRBV9 | - | TGTGCCAGCAGCGTAGGGAAGACCCAGTACTTC | CASSVGKTQYF
TRBJ1-2 | few | TRBV9 | - | TGTGCCAGCAGCCCAAGCGTCGGACAGTTCGGAGGCTACACCTTC | CASSPSVGQFGGYTF
TRBJ1-1 | many | TRBV19 | TRBD1 | TGTGCCAGTAACTCGCGGGACAGAGGGAACACTGAAGCTTTCTTT | CASNSRDRGNTEAFF
TRBJ2-2 | few | TRBV28 | - | TGTGCCAGCATCCGACCCGGGGGTTTAAACACCGGGGAGCTGTTTTTT | CASIRPGGLNTGELFF
TRBJ1-2 | few | TRBV9 | - | TGTGCCAGCAGCGCTCCGGGCCCAACGGACTATGGCTACACCTTC | CASSAPGPTDYGYTF
TRBJ2-7 | few | TRBV18 | - | TGTGCCAGCTCACCACCCATGGGGTACGAGCAGTACTTC | CASSPPMGYEQYF
TRBJ1-5 | - | TRBV7-2 | - | TGTGCCAGCAGCTTAGCATCGGGACACTCCAGACGGGATAGCAATCAGCCCCAGCATTTT | CASSLASGHSRRDSNQPQHF
TRBJ1-1 | - | TRBV7-8 | - | TGTGCCAGCAGCTTACTAGTCGACAGAAACACTGAAGCTTTCTTT | CASSLLVDRNTEAFF
TRBJ1-1 | few | TRBV4-2 | - | TGTGCCAGCAGCCAAGGGTCAGGGTATGCTTTCTTT | CASSQGSGYAFF
TRBJ2-4 | many | TRBV14 | TRBD1 | TGTGCCAGCAGCCAACTTACAGGGGGGTCGGACATTCAGTACTTC | CASSQLTGGSDIQYF
TRBJ2-1 | - | TRBV7-6 | - | TGTGCCAGCAGCCCCCAGGAGCGGGTATACAATGAGCAGTTCTTC | CASSPQERVYNEQFF
TRBJ1-1 | - | TRBV4-2 | TRBD1 | TGTGCCAGCAGCCAAGACCCGGGACAGGCGAACACTGAAGCTTTCTTT | CASSQDPGQANTEAFF
TRBJ2-1 | - | TRBV10-3 | TRBD2 | TGTGCCATTTCGGGACTAGCGGGGGGGCAGGAGCAGTTCTTC | CAISGLAGGQEQFF
TRBJ2-5 | - | TRBV7-2 | TRBD2 | TGTGCCAGCAGCTTGGGACTAACTTTTGGCGAGACCCAGTACTTC | CASSLGLTFGETQYF
TRBJ1-2 | few | TRBV28 | - | TGTGCCGGGTCGGTCGGGGGAGGATATGGCTACACCTTC | CAGSVGGGYGYTF
TRBJ1-2 | - | TRBV29-1 | - | TGCAGCGCTCCACAGGGAGGCTATGGCTACACCTTC | CSAPQGGYGYTF
TRBJ1-5 | - | TRBV7-8 | TRBD1 | TGTGCCAGCAGCCGGGGACAGGGGGCGCATCAGCCCCAGCATTTT | CASSRGQGAHQPQHF
TRBJ1-3 | - | TRBV12-3/TRBV12-4 | - | TGTGCCAGTGAGGGGTCTCGAGGGGACACCATATATTTT | CASEGSRGDTIYF
TRBJ2-5 | - | TRBV24-1 | TRBD1 | TGTGCCACTGGATATGGGACAGAAGAGACCCAGTACTTC | CATGYGTEETQYF
TRBJ1-2 | - | TRBV4-2 | - | TGTGCCAGCCGCGAGAGCAGGGTCGGCTATGGCTACACCTTC | CASRESRVGYGYTF
TRBJ1-6 | few | TRBV5-1 | - | TGCGCCAGCAGCTTGGCAGGGATTGTCTATAATTCACCCCTCCACTTT | CASSLAGIVYNSPLHF
TRBJ2-7 | few | TRBV12-3/TRBV12-4 | - | TGTGCCAGCAGTTTGGAGGCCGAGCAGTACTTC | CASSLEAEQYF
TRBJ1-5 | few | TRBV6-2/TRBV6-3 | TRBD1 | TGTGCCAGCAGTTCGCCGGGACAGCATTCTTATAGCAATCAGCCCCAGCATTTT | CASSSPGQHSYSNQPQHF
TRBJ2-1 | few | TRBV5-4 | - | TGTGCCAGCAGCTTTGAACGGAGCTCCTACAATGAGCAGTTCTTC | CASSFERSSYNEQFF
TRBJ2-3 | - | TRBV10-3 | TRBD1 | TGTGCCATCAGTGGCCTCGGGACAGGGAGAGTTAGCACAGATACGCAGTATTTT | CAISGLGTGRVSTDTQYF
TRBJ1-2 | many | TRBV9 | - | TGTGCCAGCAGCGTAGCTACCGCAGGACCCGGCGGCTACACCTTC | CASSVATAGPGGYTF
TRBJ1-5 | few | TRBV18 | - | TGTGCCAGCTCACCACGGTATAGCAATCAGCCCCAGCATTTT | CASSPRYSNQPQHF
TRBJ2-2 | - | TRBV5-1 | - | TGCGCCAGCAGCCCCGGTCCGGGATTCTCCGGGGAGCTGTTTTTT | CASSPGPGFSGELFF
TRBJ1-4 | many | TRBV7-2 | - | TGTGCCAGCAGCTTAGCGCGGGATGAAAAACTGTTTTTT | CASSLARDEKLFF
TRBJ1-1 | - | TRBV5-8 | - | TGTGCCAGCAGCCCCCCTGCGACAGGAGGGAGCATGAACACTGAAGCTTTCTTT | CASSPPATGGSMNTEAFF
TRBJ2-1 | - | TRBV6-5 | - | TGTGCCAGCAGTTACGGGCTAGCGAACCCAGTTGAGCAGTTCTTC | CASSYGLANPVEQFF
TRBJ1-4 | few | TRBV5-1 | TRBD1 | TGCGCCAGCAGCCCGACAGGGGGCAATGAAAAACTGTTTTTT | CASSPTGGNEKLFF
TRBJ2-1 | - | TRBV7-9 | - | TGTGCCAGCAGCTTAGCACAGATCAATGAGCAGTTCTTC | CASSLAQINEQFF
TRBJ2-3 | many | TRBV10-1 | TRBD1 | TGCGCCAGCAGTGACGTGGGGGACAGGGATCCCGATACGCAGTATTTT | CASSDVGDRDPDTQYF
TRBJ2-1 | many | TRBV5-6 | TRBD1 | TGTGCCAGCAGCTTGGGGCTGACAGGGGGAGGTAATGAGCAGTTCTTC | CASSLGLTGGGNEQFF
TRBJ2-7 | - | TRBV7-6 | - | TGTGCCAGCGCCCCCTTGCCCGAGCAGTACTTC | CASAPLPEQYF
TRBJ2-7 | - | TRBV11-2 | - | TGTGCCAGCAGCTTAGATCAGGTCTACGAGCAGTACTTC | CASSLDQVYEQYF
TRBJ2-7 | - | TRBV27 | - | TGTGCCAGCAGTTTAACGGACGGACCCTACGAGCAGTACTTC | CASSLTDGPYEQYF
TRBJ1-1 | once | TRBV7-6 | TRBD1 | TGTGCCAGCAGCTTAGGTGGGACAGGGGCCACTGAAGCTTTCTTT | CASSLGGTGATEAFF
TRBJ2-2 | few | TRBV4-1 | - | TGCGCCAGCAGCCGAGTTCGAGTAGTGAGGAGCAACACCGGGGAGCTGTTTTTT | CASSRVRVVRSNTGELFF
TRBJ2-1 | - | TRBV7-2 | TRBD1 | TGTGCCAGCAGCGGGGGGACAGGGGGGGAGCAGTTCTTC | CASSGGTGGEQFF
TRBJ1-5 | - | TRBV12-5 | - | TGTGCTAGTGGTTCTAACCGGGAACCCCAGCATTTT | CASGSNREPQHF
TRBJ1-6 | few | TRBV28 | TRBD1 | TGTGCCAGCAGTCTCAGGGGGTACTCACCCCTCCACTTT | CASSLRGYSPLHF
TRBJ1-1 | few | TRBV11-2 | - | TGTGCCAGCAGCCCACAGGGACTGAAAGCTTTCTTT | CASSPQGLKAFF
TRBJ2-3 | many | TRBV15 | - | TGTGCCACCAGCAGAGTACGGGGGGCGCCGGACGGCACAGATACGCAGTATTTT | CATSRVRGAPDGTDTQYF
TRBJ2-5 | few | TRBV12-3/TRBV12-4 | TRBD2 | TGTGCCAGCAGCCACACGAGCGGGGGGAATCTGGAAGAGACCCAGTACTTC | CASSHTSGGNLEETQYF